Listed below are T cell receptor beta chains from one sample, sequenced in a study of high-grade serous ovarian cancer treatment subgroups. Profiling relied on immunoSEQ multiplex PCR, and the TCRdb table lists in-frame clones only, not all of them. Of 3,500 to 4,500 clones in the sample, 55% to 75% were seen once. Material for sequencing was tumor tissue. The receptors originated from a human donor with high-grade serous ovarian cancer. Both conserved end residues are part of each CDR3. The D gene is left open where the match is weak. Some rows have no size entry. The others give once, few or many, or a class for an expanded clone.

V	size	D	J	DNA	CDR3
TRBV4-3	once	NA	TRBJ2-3	TGCGCCAGCAGCCAAGATGAAGAGGAAGATACGCAGTATTTT	CASSQDEEEDTQYF
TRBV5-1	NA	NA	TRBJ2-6	TGCGCCAGCAGCTTGACGAACTCTGGGGCCAACGTCCTGACTTTC	CASSLTNSGANVLTF
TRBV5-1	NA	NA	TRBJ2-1	TGCGCCAGCAGCTTGGGGGGGGTGGATGAGCAGTTCTTC	CASSLGGVDEQFF
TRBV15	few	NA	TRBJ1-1	TGTGCCACCAGCAGAGATCTCGGAGAGAACACTGAAGCTTTCTTT	CATSRDLGENTEAFF
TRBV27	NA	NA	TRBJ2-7	TGTGCCAGCAGTTTAGGGGGCCACGAGCAGTACTTC	CASSLGGHEQYF
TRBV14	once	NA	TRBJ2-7	TGTGCCAGCAGCCAAGCTAACAGGGTCTACGAGCAGTACTTC	CASSQANRVYEQYF
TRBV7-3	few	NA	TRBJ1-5	TGTGCCAGCAGTATCGCCCCGGTGGGCAATCAGCCCCAGCATTTT	CASSIAPVGNQPQHF
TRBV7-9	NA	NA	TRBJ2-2	TGTGCCAGCAGCTTAACGCAGACGAACACCGGGGAGCTGTTTTTT	CASSLTQTNTGELFF
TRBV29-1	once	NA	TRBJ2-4	TGCAGCGTTGGAGGGGCCAAAAACATTCAGTACTTC	CSVGGAKNIQYF
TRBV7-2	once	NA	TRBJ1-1	TGTGCCAGCAGAACACAGAGACTGAGCACTGAAGCTTTCTTT	CASRTQRLSTEAFF
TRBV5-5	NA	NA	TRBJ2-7	TGTGCCAGCAGCTTGATCGAGTACGAGCAGTACTTC	CASSLIEYEQYF
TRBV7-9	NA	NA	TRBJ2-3	TGTGCCAGCAGCTACCCGGGGGGCCGAGGAACAGATACGCAGTATTTT	CASSYPGGRGTDTQYF
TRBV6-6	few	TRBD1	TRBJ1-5	TGTGCCAGCAGTCCTGGACAGGTCCTCAATCAGCCCCAGCATTTT	CASSPGQVLNQPQHF
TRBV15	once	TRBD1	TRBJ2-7	TGTGCCACCAGCCAAGGGGACGGGACAGGGGGTTTTGAGCAGTACTTC	CATSQGDGTGGFEQYF
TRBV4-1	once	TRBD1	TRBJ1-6	TGCGCCAGCAGCCAAGCCCGGGACAGGAAATCACCCCTCCACTTT	CASSQARDRKSPLHF
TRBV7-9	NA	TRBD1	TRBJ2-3	TGTGCCAGCAGCTACAGGGGTGCTAGCACAGATACGCAGTATTTT	CASSYRGASTDTQYF
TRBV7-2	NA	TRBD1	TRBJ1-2	TGTGCCAGCAGCATTGGGACAGAGAGTCTCTATGGCTACACCTTC	CASSIGTESLYGYTF